The 27 T cell receptor beta chains in this list originate from one sample, sequenced in a study of cytomegalovirus exposure and HLA in healthy donors. The primer mix had 60 Vbeta and 13 Jbeta primers. Sequenced by immunoSEQ multiplex PCR; TCRdb stores in-frame clones only, minus some. The sample comprises 20,000 to 30,000 clones, about four fifths of which are singletons, and approximately 5% rests with the top ten. Sequenced: PBMCs. Receptors originate from a male donor in good health and CMV-seronegative.

This clone was picked up a small number of times. This chain links TRBV9 with TRBJ2-3, with a tentative D call TRBD1 (6 bases). Looked up from germline, CDR1 is SGDLS and CDR2 is YYNGEE. The CDR3 length is 15 residues. Trimming shortened V by 2 bases and J by 4 bases, and 14 bases separated the two germline ends. CDR3 nucleotide sequence: TGTGCCAGCAGCGTTTATGGGGGCCCCCCAGATACGCAGTATTTT. It is translated as CASSVYGGPPDTQYF.

The rearrangement links TRBV15 to TRBJ2-5; 10 bases are shared with TRBD1. From germline, CDR1 is LNHNV and CDR2 YYDKDF (reference sequence). Trimming removed 0 bases from V and 2 bases from J; junction bases left unmatched: 3. The CDR3 length is 16 residues. CDR3 coding DNA: TGTGCCACCAGCAGAGATTGGACAGGGGGGCAAGAGACCCAGTACTTC. Translation: CATSRDWTGGQETQYF.

Remarks on this clone: The sample has other DNA sequences that encode this CDR3 too. The J gene is TRBJ2-5, the V gene TRBV5-1; maybe TRBD2 (8 bases). V was trimmed by 4 bases and J by 4 bases, leaving 29 bases between them. The germline CDR1 and CDR2 sequences are SGHRS and YFSETQ. The CDR3 contains 19 residues. The CDR3 loop is CASSGGLAGGLIGGETQYF. The CDR3 DNA follows: TGCGCCAGCAGCGGTGGACTAGCAGGGGGGCTGATTGGGGGAGAGACCCAGTACTTC.

V is TRBV5-1 and J is TRBJ2-3; TRBD2 agrees at 7 bases. From germline, CDR1 is SGHRS and CDR2 YFSETQ. Trimming took 5 bases from V and 4 from J; bases not matched to a gene: 10. The CDR3 consists of 15 residues. In DNA, the CDR3 is TGCGCCAGCAGACTGACGGGGGGTTGGCCAGATACGCAGTATTTT. This codes for CASRLTGGWPDTQYF.

In this sample, this clone turned up a few times. The chain is built from TRBV29-1 and TRBJ2-1; tentatively, D is TRBD1 (5 bases). CDR3 size: 13 residues. Trimming removed 0 bases from V and 6 bases from J, with 9 bases in between. Germline CDR1 is SQVTM and CDR2 is ANQGSEA. For the CDR3, the DNA is TGCAGCGTTGAAGAGGGGCCCCTCAATGAGCAGTTCTTC. Its translation is CSVEEGPLNEQFF.

The chain is built from TRBV6-4 and TRBJ2-6; tentative D call: TRBD1 (6 bases). Per germline, CDR1 MRHNA and CDR2 SNTAGT. Trimming left V 6 bases short and J 0 bases short, with 9 bases between. The CDR3 has 15 residues. The DNA for the CDR3 is TGTGCCAGCAGCGAGGACAGCTCTGGGGCCAACGTCCTGACTTTC. This encodes CASSEDSSGANVLTF.

The chain links TRBV10-3 to TRBJ2-1; 9 nucleotides align to TRBD2. The CDR3 runs 17 residues. Trimming took 0 bases from V and 7 from J; bases not matched to a gene: 10. Germline loops: CDR1 ENHRY, CDR2 SYGVKD. CDR3 DNA: TGTGCCATCAGTGAGTCGTCGGCTAGCGGGGACCGGAATGAGCAGTTCTTC. Its translation is CAISESSASGDRNEQFF.

Only one count was recorded for this clone. This sequence joins TRBV14 and TRBJ2-7; the match to TRBD2 covers 8 bases. In germline, CDR1 is SGHDN, CDR2 FVKESK. The V and J ends lost 0 bases and 2 bases, in that order; junction bases with no gene match: 6. This CDR3 has 16 amino acids. CDR3 sequence reads: CASSQEGSGSTYEQYF. The CDR3 DNA reads as TGTGCCAGCAGCCAAGAAGGCAGCGGGAGCACCTACGAGCAGTACTTC.

The gene calls are TRBV2 and TRBJ2-7; 10 positions agree with TRBD2. In germline, CDR1 is SNHLY, CDR2 FYNNEI. V was pared by 0 bases and J by 2 bases, with 4 bases of the junction left unmatched. The CDR3 is 16 amino acids. CDR3 sequence: CASSEARSGGAYEQYF. CDR3 bases: TGTGCCAGCAGTGAAGCGCGGAGCGGGGGGGCCTACGAGCAGTACTTC.

V is TRBV2 and J is TRBJ2-7; 9 bases map to TRBD1. V trimming: 6 bases; J trimming: 0 bases; junction bases outside the gene matches: 6. This CDR3 spans 15 amino acids. Germline V gene data show CDR1 as SNHLY and CDR2 as FYNNEI. CDR3 bases: TGTGCCAGCAGGGAACAGGGGGCCTTCTCCTACGAGCAGTACTTC. Its translation is CASREQGAFSYEQYF. The full variable domain, rest sourced from reference TRBV2 and TRBJ2-7, is EPEVTQTPSHQVTQMGQEVILRCVPISNHLYFYWYRQILGQKVEFLVSFYNNEISEKSEIFDDQFSVERPDGSNFTLKIRSTKLEDSAMYFCASREQGAFSYEQYFGPGTRLTVT.

This chain links TRBV30 with TRBJ2-7; unclear D gene. V dropped 2 bases and J dropped 2 bases, with 4 bases sitting between them. The CDR3 has 11 residues. Germline V gives CDR1 GTSNPN, CDR2 SVGIG (reference sequence). CDR3 nucleotide sequence: TGTGCCTGGAGTACTACCTACGAGCAGTACTTC. It is translated as CAWSTTYEQYF.

This clone was seen a handful of times. The chain couples TRBV4-3 to TRBJ2-1; TRBD2 matches 7 bases. The V gene's germline CDR1 is LGHNA and CDR2 YSLEER. This CDR3 contains 16 residues. J lost 3 bases, V lost 0 bases, and 5 bases had no gene match. The CDR3 spells CASSQDLGGGYNEQFF. CDR3 nucleotides: TGCGCCAGCAGCCAAGATCTCGGCGGGGGCTACAATGAGCAGTTCTTC.

The rearrangement joins TRBV7-9 to TRBJ1-1; the match to TRBD1 covers 10 bases. The germline V gene encodes CDR1 SEHNR and CDR2 FQNEAQ (reference sequence). The V and J ends lost 6 bases and 5 bases, in that order; junction bases with no gene match: 6. The CDR3 spans 14 residues. The CDR3 region is CASRPTGGGTEAFF. CDR3 sequence (DNA): TGTGCCAGCAGACCGACAGGGGGCGGAACTGAAGCTTTCTTT.

In regard to this clone: The same CDR3 also results from other DNA sequences found in this sample. The chain couples TRBV19 to TRBJ1-6; a possible D gene is TRBD1 (6 bases). With 4 bases removed from V and 7 bases from J, the gap between germline ends came to 14 bases. In germline, CDR1 is LNHDA, CDR2 SQIVND (reference sequence). CDR3 length: 15 amino acids. Here the CDR3 reads CASSTSTGGNSPLHF. The CDR3 DNA reads as TGTGCCAGTAGTACGTCAACGGGGGGCAATTCACCCCTCCACTTT.

This chain uses TRBV7-3 with TRBJ2-5; 7 bases match TRBD2. This CDR3 has 16 residues. J was trimmed by 0 bases and V by 3 bases; bases with no gene match: 7. Germline values: CDR1 SGHTA, CDR2 FQGTGA. CDR3 DNA: TGTGCCAGCAGCTTGGGATCTAGCGGAAACCAAGAGACCCAGTACTTC. It codes for CASSLGSSGNQETQYF.

This chain joins TRBV11-2 and TRBJ2-1, with D perhaps TRBD1 (5 bases). Germline V lookup: CDR1 SGHAT, CDR2 FQNNGV. The CDR3 has 12 residues. V was trimmed by 3 bases and J by 7 bases, leaving 7 bases between them. The CDR3: CASSFRVNEQFF. The CDR3 DNA reads TGTGCCAGCAGCTTCAGGGTGAATGAGCAGTTCTTC.

The chain links TRBV6-6 to TRBJ1-1; 8 nucleotides line up with TRBD1. The CDR3 sequence is 13 residues long. The trim removed 2 bases at V and 6 bases at J, leaving 2 bases unmatched. CDR1 and CDR2 (germline): MNHNY, SVGAGI (reference sequence). CDR3 sequence reads: CASSYTTGAEAFF. DNA for the CDR3: TGTGCCAGCAGTTACACGACAGGGGCTGAAGCTTTCTTT.

The gene calls are TRBV15 and TRBJ2-3, with a possible D match to TRBD2 (6 bases). The CDR3 consists of 16 residues. Per the germline V gene, CDR1 is LNHNV and CDR2 is YYDKDF (reference sequence). Trimming took off 0 bases at V and 2 bases at J, with 12 bases between the two ends. CDR3 in amino acids: CATSRDRGGTTDTQYF. The CDR3, as DNA: TGTGCCACCAGCAGAGATCGGGGAGGCACCACAGATACGCAGTATTTT.

J is TRBJ1-5 and V is TRBV19, with D unresolved. In germline, CDR1 is LNHDA, CDR2 SQIVND (reference sequence). The CDR3 is 12 residues long. The V end lost 7 bases, the J end lost 5 bases, and 9 bases lay between the germline ends. CDR3 amino acids: CASKVGDQPQHF. CDR3 sequence (DNA): TGTGCCAGTAAGGTCGGAGATCAGCCCCAGCATTTT.

The chain carries TRBV7-6 and TRBJ2-2; 9 bases are shared with TRBD2. Germline CDR1 and CDR2: SGHVS and FNYEAQ. This CDR3 contains 21 residues. With V trimmed by 2 bases and J by 5 bases, 21 bases remained unmatched. CDR3 nucleotides: TGTGCCAGCAGCTTATCGCGGGTGCATAGCGGGGGCCTCATAGGGACCGGGGAGCTGTTTTTT. Translated: CASSLSRVHSGGLIGTGELFF.

The gene calls are TRBV7-9 and TRBJ1-2; D possibly corresponds to TRBD1 (5 bases). CDR3 length equals 16 residues. The germline gives CDR1 SEHNR, CDR2 FQNEAQ (reference sequence). V was trimmed by 4 bases and J by 3 bases, leaving 18 bases between them. CDR3 in DNA: TGTGCCAGCAGCTCAACAATGGGGGGGAACTACTATGGCTACACCTTC. Amino acids: CASSSTMGGNYYGYTF.

The rearrangement uses TRBV7-9 and TRBJ2-7, with D possibly matching TRBD2 (5 bases). V was pared by 2 bases and J by 1 base, with 12 bases between. Looked up from germline, CDR1 is SEHNR and CDR2 is FQNEAQ (reference sequence). There are 15 residues in the CDR3. CDR3 DNA sequence: TGTGCCAGCAGCTTATTAGGCGGACTTTCCTACGAGCAGTACTTC. This codes for CASSLLGGLSYEQYF.

This clone was detected a few times. The chain uses TRBV15 and TRBJ1-2; perhaps TRBD1 as D (6 bases). Trimming left V 6 bases short and J 2 bases short, with 10 bases between. The CDR3 totals 13 residues. Germline V lookup: CDR1 LNHNV, CDR2 YYDKDF (reference sequence). CDR3 protein: CATSAQGNYGYTF. CDR3 DNA sequence: TGTGCCACCAGTGCCCAGGGGAACTATGGCTACACCTTC. Full variable domain (outside the CDR3, taken from reference TRBV15 and TRBJ1-2): DAMVIQNPRYQVTQFGKPVTLSCSQTLNHNVMYWYQQKSSQAPKLLFHYYDKDFNNEADTPDNFQSRRPNTSFCFLDIRSPGLGDTAMYLCATSAQGNYGYTFGSGTRLTVV.

The rearrangement joins TRBV7-2 to TRBJ1-5; D is undetermined. Per the germline V gene, CDR1 is SGHTA and CDR2 is FQGNSA. The CDR3 totals 13 residues. Deletions cut 8 bases from V and 1 base from J, with 9 bases between. CDR3 nucleotide sequence: TGTGCCAGCGGAGACGGGAGCAATCAGCCCCAGCATTTT. Its protein product is CASGDGSNQPQHF. Supplemented by reference TRBV7-2 and TRBJ1-5, the full variable domain reads GAGVSQSPSNKVTEKGKDVELRCDPISGHTALYWYRQSLGQGLEFLIYFQGNSAPDKSGLPSDRFSAERTGGSVSTLTIQRTQQEDSAVYLCASGDGSNQPQHFGDGTRLSIL.

The V call is TRBV4-1, the J call TRBJ2-1; 9 nucleotides agree with TRBD2. The CDR3 is 16 amino acids. Germline V lookup: CDR1 MGHRA, CDR2 YSYEKL. V dropped 0 bases and J dropped 7; count of bases not matched to a gene: 7. The CDR3: CASSQDREAGGNEQFF. CDR3 sequence (DNA): TGCGCCAGCAGCCAAGATCGAGAAGCGGGGGGAAATGAGCAGTTCTTC.

This chain joins TRBV9 and TRBJ2-1; 9 bases are shared with TRBD2. The V gene's germline CDR1 is SGDLS and CDR2 YYNGEE. This CDR3 spans 16 amino acids. The ends lost 0 bases at V and 5 bases at J; junction bases unmatched: 6. The DNA of the CDR3 is TGTGCCAGCAGCGTAGGAGGCGGGAGGGCCAACAATGAGCAGTTCTTC. Translating gives CASSVGGGRANNEQFF.

The chain carries TRBV5-4 and TRBJ2-2, with D possibly being TRBD2 (6 bases). Trimming cost V 4 bases and J 6 bases, with 13 bases left between them. There are 14 residues in the CDR3. Germline V gene data show CDR1 as SGHNT and CDR2 as YYREEE (reference sequence). The DNA for the CDR3 is TGTGCCAGCAGCCCCGGAGGGGTGGCCGGGGAGCTGTTTTTT. Translated: CASSPGGVAGELFF.